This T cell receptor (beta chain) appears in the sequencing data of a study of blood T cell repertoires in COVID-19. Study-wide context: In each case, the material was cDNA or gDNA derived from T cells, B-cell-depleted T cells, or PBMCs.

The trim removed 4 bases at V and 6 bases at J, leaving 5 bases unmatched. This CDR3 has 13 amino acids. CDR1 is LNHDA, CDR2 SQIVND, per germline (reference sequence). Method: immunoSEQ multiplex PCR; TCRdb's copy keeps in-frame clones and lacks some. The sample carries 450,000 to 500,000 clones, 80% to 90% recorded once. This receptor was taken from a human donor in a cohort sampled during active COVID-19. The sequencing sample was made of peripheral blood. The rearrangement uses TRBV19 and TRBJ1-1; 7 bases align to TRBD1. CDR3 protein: CASSRGQPPEAFF. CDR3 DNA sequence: TGTGCCAGTAGTAGGGGACAGCCCCCTGAAGCTTTCTTT.